This T cell receptor beta chain was captured by sequencing in a study of graft-versus-host responses after intestinal transplantation. Study-wide background: Every transplant recipient was induced with anti-thymocyte globulin, then maintained on tacrolimus and steroids for about three years.

This clone was found once. Antigen: not known. Study-wide results and limits: Recipient bone marrow held GvH clones, some seen earlier in ileum or blood. Individuals carrying graft-donor T cell macrochimerism showed high graft-versus-host to host-versus-graft clonal ratios in allografts.

Using immunoSEQ multiplex PCR, the repertoire was profiled, and TCRdb retains in-frame clones only, with some absent. The sample holds 20,000 to 25,000 clones; roughly four fifths are singletons and the top ten take around 3%. Tissue processing of the graft released intraepithelial and lamina propria lymphocytes from it. V gave up 3 bases and J gave up 4 bases; unmatched junction bases: 7. The V gene's germline CDR1 is SNHLY and CDR2 FYNNEI. CDR3 size: 15 residues. This receptor was taken from a human patient who received an intestinal transplant, so some T cells may come from the graft donor. The sample in question was ileum tissue, obtained 12 days after intestinal transplant. J is TRBJ1-2 and V is TRBV2; TRBD1 matches at 8 bases. The CDR3 region is CASSEGAGGGYGYTF. The CDR3 nucleotides read TGTGCCAGCAGTGAGGGGGCAGGGGGCGGCTATGGCTACACCTTC. The complete variable domain, with remaining parts taken from reference TRBV2 and TRBJ1-2, reads EPEVTQTPSHQVTQMGQEVILRCVPISNHLYFYWYRQILGQKVEFLVSFYNNEISEKSEIFDDQFSVERPDGSNFTLKIRSTKLEDSAMYFCASSEGAGGGYGYTFGSGTRLTVV.